This entry lists 31 T cell receptor beta chains sequenced from one sample in a study of blood T cell repertoires in COVID-19. This table comes from immunoSEQ multiplex PCR, and its TCRdb copy is limited to in-frame clones, with some not included. The data show about 390,000 clones, 85% to 90% seen once. Sequencing used PBMCs or T cells enriched from blood (not recorded which). These receptors all stem from a woman between 50 and 59 years old who had recovered from COVID-19.

The chain employs TRBV2 and TRBJ1-2; perhaps TRBD1 as D (6 bases). V was pared by 7 bases and J by 8 bases, with 29 bases between. Germline CDR1 is SNHLY and CDR2 is FYNNEI. The CDR3 covers 17 residues. CDR3 nucleotides: TGTGCCAGCAAAACACTCAGCGGGGGCCGGGGTTTCGGAGGCTACACCTTC. This translates into CASKTLSGGRGFGGYTF.

The rearrangement links TRBV11-3 to TRBJ2-1; the match to TRBD1 covers 9 bases. Germline CDR1 is SGHNT and CDR2 is YENEEA. V shed 3 bases and J 3 bases; nucleotides not matched to a gene: 3. The CDR3 covers 15 residues. CDR3 bases: TGTGCCAGCAGCTTGGAGGGACAGGGCTACAATGAGCAGTTCTTC. This codes for CASSLEGQGYNEQFF.

The V call is TRBV7-8, the J call TRBJ1-2; D is uncertain. Looked up from germline, CDR1 is SGHVS and CDR2 is FQNEAQ. V was shortened by 2 bases and J by 5 bases, with 9 bases between the two germline ends. The CDR3 is 13 residues long. The CDR3 region has the DNA TGTGCCAGCAGCTTATGGCCGACTTATGGCTACACCTTC. Its protein product is CASSLWPTYGYTF.

The CDR3 nucleotides are TGCGCCAGCAGCCCCGCCGGGGACTCCCAAGTTACCGGGGAGCTGTTTTTT. This sequence encodes CASSPAGDSQVTGELFF. The gene calls are TRBV5-1 and TRBJ2-2, with D perhaps matching TRBD2 (6 bases). This CDR3 has 17 amino acids. From germline, CDR1 is SGHRS and CDR2 YFSETQ. V was cut by 4 bases and J by 5 bases, with 21 bases left in between.

This chain connects TRBV29-1 to TRBJ2-3; D may be TRBD1 (6 bases). Germline V lookup: CDR1 SQVTM, CDR2 ANQGSEA. Trimming stripped 7 bases from V and 8 bases from J, with 16 bases between. This CDR3 is 12 amino acids long. The CDR3, as DNA: TGCAGCGCGAACCTACAGGGCGCTACGCAGTATTTT. This encodes CSANLQGATQYF.

The genes are TRBV28 and TRBJ2-7, with 7 bases that match TRBD1. V shed 6 bases and J 8 bases; nucleotides not matched to a gene: 7. CDR1 MDHEN and CDR2 SYDVKM come from the germline V gene. The CDR3 totals 12 residues. CDR3 loop: CASSLRQGKQYF. The CDR3 DNA reads TGTGCCAGCAGCCTCAGACAGGGTAAGCAGTACTTC. Based on the CDR3 plus reference TRBV28 and TRBJ2-7, the full variable domain is DVKVTQSSRYLVKRTGEKVFLECVQDMDHENMFWYRQDPGLGLRLIYFSYDVKMKEKGDIPEGYSVSREKKERFSLILESASTNQTSMYLCASSLRQGKQYFGPGTRLTVT.

The chain links TRBV16 to TRBJ1-6, with 7 nucleotides matching TRBD1. Germline trimming cut 3 bases from V and 9 bases from J; bases unmatched to any gene: 5. CDR3 length equals 14 residues. Germline V CDR1 and CDR2: KGHSY, FQNENV. The DNA for the CDR3 is TGTGCCAGCAGCCAGCGACAGGGTGGTTCACCCCTCCACTTT. Translation gives CASSQRQGGSPLHF.

This clone was picked up one time. V is TRBV12-3 or TRBV12-4 and J is TRBJ2-1; tentative D call: TRBD2 (6 bases). CDR3 length: 13 amino acids. Between the trimmed V and J ends, which lost 7 bases and 8 bases, there was a span of 15 bases. The CDR3 spells CASTWTGVDEQFF. CDR3 coding DNA: TGTGCCAGCACCTGGACGGGGGTAGATGAGCAGTTCTTC.

The chain recombines TRBV10-3 with TRBJ1-6, with 7 bases lining up with TRBD1. J was trimmed by 6 bases and V by 2 bases; bases with no gene match: 10. The germline V gene encodes CDR1 ENHRY and CDR2 SYGVKD. The CDR3 has 17 residues. CDR3 in amino acids: CAISETQGQIPNSPLHF. Written as DNA, the CDR3 is TGTGCCATCAGTGAGACACAGGGACAGATACCTAATTCACCCCTCCACTTT.

This sequence joins TRBV6-2 or TRBV6-3 and TRBJ1-1, with D unclear. The V and J ends lost 2 bases and 1 base respectively, with 11 bases between them. The CDR3 is 15 residues long. CDR1 and CDR2 (germline): MNHEY, SVGEGT. CDR3: CASSYLKRGNTEAFF. Here the CDR3 DNA reads TGTGCCAGCAGTTACCTGAAGAGAGGGAACACTGAAGCTTTCTTT.

The chain recombines TRBV4-3 with TRBJ1-1, with a possible D match to TRBD1 (6 bases). This CDR3 spans 17 amino acids. Germline values: CDR1 LGHNA, CDR2 YSLEER. Trimming cost V 0 bases and J 3 bases, with 17 bases left between them. CDR3 coding DNA: TGCGCCAGCAGCCAAGATAGAATGGGGGCGCGGGACACTGAAGCTTTCTTT. It is translated as CASSQDRMGARDTEAFF.

The chain has TRBV2 and TRBJ2-3; 10 bases agree with TRBD1. The V gene's germline CDR1 is SNHLY and CDR2 FYNNEI. V shed 4 bases and J 7 bases; nucleotides not matched to a gene: 5. This CDR3 spans 14 amino acids. The CDR3: CASSGTGGPYTQYF. CDR3 sequence (DNA): TGTGCCAGCAGTGGGACAGGGGGTCCATATACGCAGTATTTT.

The chain joins TRBV19 to TRBJ1-5; 7 bases are shared with TRBD1. The V and J ends lost 1 base and 6 bases, in that order; junction bases with no gene match: 3. Looked up from germline, CDR1 is LNHDA and CDR2 is SQIVND (reference sequence). This CDR3 has 14 amino acids. The CDR3 protein is CASSIAGDSQPQHF. CDR3 nucleotide sequence: TGTGCCAGTAGTATAGCAGGGGACAGTCAGCCCCAGCATTTT.

The V and J genes are TRBV2 and TRBJ1-6; D not resolved. Germline V lookup: CDR1 SNHLY, CDR2 FYNNEI. CDR3 size: 15 residues. The germline V and J ends were trimmed by 3 bases and 5 bases, with 11 bases remaining between them. CDR3 in DNA: TGTGCCAGCAGTGATCCGGAGTTCAATAATTCACCCCTCCACTTT. This codes for CASSDPEFNNSPLHF.

The rearrangement uses TRBV3-1 (or the pseudogene TRBV3-2) and TRBJ1-1; D is possibly TRBD1 (6 bases). This CDR3 spans 16 amino acids. The germline CDR1 and CDR2 sequences are LGHDT and YNNKEL (reference sequence). V shed 0 bases and J shed 4 bases, with 15 bases lying between them. CDR3 DNA sequence: TGTGCCAGCAGCCAAGATTGGTACAGGGTGGGCACTGAAGCTTTCTTT. The encoded protein is CASSQDWYRVGTEAFF.

The chain couples TRBV7-2 to TRBJ2-1, with a tentative D call TRBD1 (5 bases). Between the trimmed V and J ends, which lost 5 bases and 7 bases, there was a span of 12 bases. The CDR3 runs to 13 residues. The germline CDR1 and CDR2 sequences are SGHTA and FQGNSA. CDR3 sequence: CASSAHRSNEQFF. DNA for the CDR3: TGTGCCAGCAGCGCGCACAGGTCTAATGAGCAGTTCTTC.

The J gene is TRBJ2-7, the V gene TRBV5-8; D not resolved. This CDR3 is 11 amino acids long. Germline CDR1 SGHTS, CDR2 YDEGEE. V lost 0 bases, J lost 6 bases, and 4 bases lay in between. CDR3 sequence (DNA): TGTGCCAGCAGCTTGGTTCGCGAGCAGTACTTC. Translated: CASSLVREQYF.

This chain links TRBV25-1 with TRBJ1-6, with 9 bases that match TRBD1. After removal of 4 bases from V and 11 bases from J, the junction contained 3 bases not matched to a gene. The CDR3 is 13 residues long. Germline CDR1 MGHDK, CDR2 SYGVNS. Here the CDR3 DNA reads TGTGCCAGCAGTGGCGGACAGGGGACACCCCTCCACTTT. It is translated as CASSGGQGTPLHF.

This clone has only a few counts. The chain links TRBV27 to TRBJ1-2; D may be TRBD1 (5 bases). The V end lost 5 bases, the J end lost 5 bases, and 9 bases lay between the germline ends. The CDR3 has 12 residues. The V gene's germline CDR1 is MNHEY and CDR2 SMNVEV (reference sequence). The CDR3 sequence is CASSRPGYGYTF. The DNA of the CDR3 is TGTGCCAGCAGTAGGCCAGGGTATGGCTACACCTTC.

This clone was detected once. The CDR3 bases are TGTGCCAGCAGTCCGCCCCGAGGGACTGAAGCTTTCTTT. Its translation: CASSPPRGTEAFF. V and J are TRBV12-3 or TRBV12-4 and TRBJ1-1; D unresolved. This CDR3 contains 13 residues. The ends were cut back, 5 bases at V and 5 bases at J, with 12 bases in the middle.

For this clone: Other DNA variants within this sample encode the same CDR3. The J gene is TRBJ2-5, the V gene TRBV2, with TRBD1 identical over 8 bases. The CDR3 consists of 14 residues. Germline CDR1 reads SNHLY; CDR2 reads FYNNEI. V lost 4 bases, J lost 5 bases, and 6 bases stayed unmatched. The CDR3 region is CASSGGQGRETQYF. Here the CDR3 DNA reads TGTGCCAGCAGTGGCGGACAGGGAAGGGAGACCCAGTACTTC.

The chain joins TRBV27 to TRBJ2-7; the match to TRBD2 covers 8 bases. The CDR3 runs to 15 residues. The V gene's germline CDR1 is MNHEY and CDR2 SMNVEV (reference sequence). After removal of 4 bases from V and 5 bases from J, the junction contained 10 bases not matched to a gene. The CDR3, as DNA: TGTGCCAGCAGTTCCTACGGCGGGGGGAGGGACGAGCAGTACTTC. Translated, it gives CASSSYGGGRDEQYF.

The chain recombines TRBV15 with TRBJ1-3; 7 bases align to TRBD1. Germline CDR1 LNHNV, CDR2 YYDKDF (reference sequence). The CDR3 contains 15 residues. V was clipped by 5 bases and J by 3 bases; unmatched bases: 7. The CDR3 coding sequence is TGTGCCACCAGCGCAGGGGGAAATAGTGGAAACACCATATATTTT. This translates into CATSAGGNSGNTIYF.

This sequence joins TRBV27 and TRBJ1-6, with D perhaps matching TRBD1 (5 bases). Germline V gene data show CDR1 as MNHEY and CDR2 as SMNVEV (reference sequence). The length of the CDR3 is 13 residues. Trimming took off 11 bases at V and 7 bases at J, with 15 bases between the two ends. CDR3 loop: CAGASGYNSPLHF. The CDR3 DNA reads TGTGCCGGAGCATCAGGGTACAATTCACCCCTCCACTTT.

The V and J genes are TRBV27 and TRBJ2-7; perhaps TRBD1 as D (7 bases). Germline V gene data show CDR1 as MNHEY and CDR2 as SMNVEV (reference sequence). The CDR3 covers 14 residues. The germline V and J ends were trimmed by 4 bases and 3 bases, with 13 bases remaining between them. The DNA for the CDR3 is TGTGCCAGCAGTTACAGGGGAGGCAACTACGAGCAGTACTTC. The encoded protein is CASSYRGGNYEQYF.

The chain recombines TRBV10-3 with TRBJ1-3, with D unclear. CDR1 and CDR2 from the germline V gene are ENHRY and SYGVKD. CDR3 length: 15 residues. Trimming took off 3 bases at V and 0 bases at J, with 9 bases between the two ends. CDR3 residues: CAISDDKSSGNTIYF. CDR3 coding DNA: TGTGCCATCAGTGACGACAAGAGCTCTGGAAACACCATATATTTT.

J is TRBJ2-7 and V is TRBV7-9, with TRBD1 identical over 7 bases. V lost 4 bases and J lost 5; bases outside the gene matches: 2. Germline-derived CDR1 and CDR2 are SEHNR and FQNEAQ (reference sequence). The CDR3 extends over 12 amino acids. CDR3 nucleotides: TGTGCCAGCAGCTGGGGGACAGACGAGCAGTACTTC. Its protein is CASSWGTDEQYF. Full variable domain (remainder filled in from reference TRBV7-9 and TRBJ2-7): DTGVSQNPRHKITKRGQNVTFRCDPISEHNRLYWYRQTLGQGPEFLTYFQNEAQLEKSRLLSDRFSAERPKGSFSTLEIQRTEQGDSAMYLCASSWGTDEQYFGPGTRLTVT.

This clone was found once. V and J are TRBV28 and TRBJ1-1, with 7 bases identical to TRBD1. The length of the CDR3 is 11 residues. Germline CDR1 MDHEN, CDR2 SYDVKM. V dropped 6 bases and J dropped 7; count of bases not matched to a gene: 2. The chain's CDR3 is CASSRTGEAFF. CDR3 DNA sequence: TGTGCCAGCAGCCGGACAGGTGAAGCTTTCTTT.

CDR3 nucleotide sequence: TGTGCCATCAGTGCACAGGCTGCGAACACTGAAGCTTTCTTT. Translated, it gives CAISAQAANTEAFF. The chain combines TRBV10-3 with TRBJ1-1, with D possibly being TRBD1 (5 bases). The length of the CDR3 is 14 residues. V was shortened by 4 bases and J by 1 base, with 10 bases between the two germline ends. From germline, CDR1 is ENHRY and CDR2 SYGVKD.

This chain links TRBV20-1 with TRBJ1-5, with D hard to call. This CDR3 region has 11 residues. Germline V gives CDR1 DFQATT, CDR2 SNEGSKA (reference sequence). V lost 6 bases and J lost 9, with 12 bases in between. The DNA for the CDR3 is TGCAGTGCCGGGGATTATGGGCCCCAGCATTTT. Residues: CSAGDYGPQHF.

The chain joins TRBV27 to TRBJ2-1; D is unclear. The germline gives CDR1 MNHEY, CDR2 SMNVEV (reference sequence). CDR3 length: 19 residues. Trimming stripped 4 bases from V and 0 bases from J, with 22 bases between. CDR3 bases: TGTGCCAGCAGTTCCCATTTAGTCGACAAGCCCGGCTCCTACAATGAGCAGTTCTTC. Amino acid sequence: CASSSHLVDKPGSYNEQFF.